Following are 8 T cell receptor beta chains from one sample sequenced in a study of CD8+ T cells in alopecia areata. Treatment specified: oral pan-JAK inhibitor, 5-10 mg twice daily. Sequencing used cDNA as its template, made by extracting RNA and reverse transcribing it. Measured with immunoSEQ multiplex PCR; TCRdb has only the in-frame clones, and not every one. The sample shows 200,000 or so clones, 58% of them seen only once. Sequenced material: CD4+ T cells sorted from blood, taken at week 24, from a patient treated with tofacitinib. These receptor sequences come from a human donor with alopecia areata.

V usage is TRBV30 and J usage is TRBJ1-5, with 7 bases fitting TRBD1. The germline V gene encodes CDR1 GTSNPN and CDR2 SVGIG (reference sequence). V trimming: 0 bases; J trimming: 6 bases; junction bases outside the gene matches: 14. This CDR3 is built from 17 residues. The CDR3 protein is CAWSVRQGGMGGQPQHF. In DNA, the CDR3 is TGTGCCTGGAGTGTACGACAGGGAGGGATGGGGGGTCAGCCCCAGCATTTT.

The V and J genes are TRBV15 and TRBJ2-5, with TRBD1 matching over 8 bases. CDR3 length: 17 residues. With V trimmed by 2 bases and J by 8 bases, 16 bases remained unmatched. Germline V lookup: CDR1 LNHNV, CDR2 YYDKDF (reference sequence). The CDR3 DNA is TGTGCCACCAGCAGACTCGACAGGGGATACGGCCAACGTACCCAGTACTTC. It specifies CATSRLDRGYGQRTQYF.

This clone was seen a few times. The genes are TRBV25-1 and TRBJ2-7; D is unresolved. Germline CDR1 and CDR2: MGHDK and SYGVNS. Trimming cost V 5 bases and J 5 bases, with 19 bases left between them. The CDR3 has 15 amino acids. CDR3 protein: CASSRFRARIDEQYF. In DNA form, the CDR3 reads TGTGCCAGCAGTAGGTTTAGGGCCAGAATCGACGAGCAGTACTTC.

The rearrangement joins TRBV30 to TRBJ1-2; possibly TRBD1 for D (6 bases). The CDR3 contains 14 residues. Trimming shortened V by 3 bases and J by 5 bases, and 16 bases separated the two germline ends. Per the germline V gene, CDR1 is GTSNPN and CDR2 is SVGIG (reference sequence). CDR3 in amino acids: CAWSLGGSGYGYTF. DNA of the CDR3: TGTGCCTGGAGCTTGGGGGGCAGCGGGTATGGCTACACCTTC.

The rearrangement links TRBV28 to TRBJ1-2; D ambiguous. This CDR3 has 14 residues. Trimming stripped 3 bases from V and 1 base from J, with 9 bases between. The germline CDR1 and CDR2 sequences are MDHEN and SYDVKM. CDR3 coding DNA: TGTGCCAGCAGTTTGGGAGGGAGTAACTATGGCTACACCTTC. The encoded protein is CASSLGGSNYGYTF.

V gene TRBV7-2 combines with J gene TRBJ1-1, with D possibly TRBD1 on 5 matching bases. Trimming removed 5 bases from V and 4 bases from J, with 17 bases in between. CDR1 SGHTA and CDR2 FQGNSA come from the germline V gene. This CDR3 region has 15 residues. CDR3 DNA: TGTGCCAGCAGCCCCCAAAGGGGAGAGGGCACTGAAGCTTTCTTT. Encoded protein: CASSPQRGEGTEAFF.

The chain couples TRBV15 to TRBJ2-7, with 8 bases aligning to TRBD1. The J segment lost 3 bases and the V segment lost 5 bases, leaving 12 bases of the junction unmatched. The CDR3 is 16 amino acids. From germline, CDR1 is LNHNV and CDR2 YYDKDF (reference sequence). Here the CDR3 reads CATSQDQGAKRYEQYF. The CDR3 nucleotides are TGTGCCACCAGCCAGGATCAGGGGGCAAAACGCTACGAGCAGTACTTC.

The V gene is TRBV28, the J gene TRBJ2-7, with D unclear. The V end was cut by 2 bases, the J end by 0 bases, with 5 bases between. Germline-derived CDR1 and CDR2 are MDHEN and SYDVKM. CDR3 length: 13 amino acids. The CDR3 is CASSLGGSYEQYF. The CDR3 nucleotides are TGTGCCAGCAGTTTAGGCGGCTCCTACGAGCAGTACTTC. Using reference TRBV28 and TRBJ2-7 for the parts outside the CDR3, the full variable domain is DVKVTQSSRYLVKRTGEKVFLECVQDMDHENMFWYRQDPGLGLRLIYFSYDVKMKEKGDIPEGYSVSREKKERFSLILESASTNQTSMYLCASSLGGSYEQYFGPGTRLTVT.